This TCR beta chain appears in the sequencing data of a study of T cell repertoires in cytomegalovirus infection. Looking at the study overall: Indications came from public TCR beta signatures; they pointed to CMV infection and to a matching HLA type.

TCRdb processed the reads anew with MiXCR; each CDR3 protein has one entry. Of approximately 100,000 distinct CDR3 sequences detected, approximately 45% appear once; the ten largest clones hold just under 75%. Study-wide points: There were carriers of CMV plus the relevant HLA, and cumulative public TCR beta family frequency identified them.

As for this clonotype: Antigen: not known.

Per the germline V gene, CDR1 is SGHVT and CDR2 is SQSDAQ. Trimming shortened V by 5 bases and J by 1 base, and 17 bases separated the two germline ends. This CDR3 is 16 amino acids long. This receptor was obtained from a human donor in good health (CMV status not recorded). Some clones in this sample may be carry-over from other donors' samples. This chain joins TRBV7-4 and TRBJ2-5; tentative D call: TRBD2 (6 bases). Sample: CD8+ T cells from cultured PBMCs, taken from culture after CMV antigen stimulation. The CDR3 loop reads CASSQQRGSFQETQYF. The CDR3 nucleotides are TGTGCCAGCAGCCAACAACGGGGGTCATTCCAAGAGACCCAGTACTTC.